A selection of T cell receptor beta chains follows, all from one sample in a study of identifying expanded T cells in peripheral blood. Profiling relied on immunoSEQ multiplex PCR, and the TCRdb table lists in-frame clones only, not all of them. This sample has around 95,000 clones; about 87% occur once, and the top ten carry less than 7%. Source material: blood. These receptors originate from a person between 18 and 75 years old in good health. Each CDR3 is given with its conserved first and last residue. The D gene is left open where the match is weak. The size of a clone is reported for some rows only, either as once, few or many, or as a class for expanded clones.

j_call: TRBJ1-1
v_call: TRBV19
clone_size: .
d_call: .
cdr3_nt: TGTGCCAGTAGTCCTCGGCAGGGCATGAACACTGAAGCTTTCTTT
cdr3_aa: CASSPRQGMNTEAFF

j_call: TRBJ1-6
v_call: TRBV10-2
clone_size: .
d_call: .
cdr3_nt: TGCGCCAGCAGGGAGGACCCAGGTTCACCCCTCCACTTT
cdr3_aa: CASREDPGSPLHF

j_call: TRBJ2-3
v_call: TRBV13
clone_size: .
d_call: TRBD2
cdr3_nt: TGTGCCAGCAGCCAGGGGACTAGCGGGAGGTCAGATACGCAGTATTTT
cdr3_aa: CASSQGTSGRSDTQYF

j_call: TRBJ1-2
v_call: TRBV2
clone_size: .
d_call: .
cdr3_nt: TGTGCCAGCAGTGTGGGGGGGGTATATGGCTACACCTTC
cdr3_aa: CASSVGGVYGYTF

j_call: TRBJ2-6
v_call: TRBV5-1
clone_size: .
d_call: .
cdr3_nt: TGCGCCAGCAATGGGGGAAACTCTGGGGCCAACGTCCTGACTTTC
cdr3_aa: CASNGGNSGANVLTF

j_call: TRBJ1-1
v_call: TRBV6-1
clone_size: .
d_call: .
cdr3_nt: TGTGCCAGCACCGAGGGGGGGCTTACCAACACTGAAGCTTTCTTT
cdr3_aa: CASTEGGLTNTEAFF

j_call: TRBJ2-7
v_call: TRBV7-9
clone_size: .
d_call: TRBD1
cdr3_nt: TGTGCCAGCAGCTTAGAGACAGGGCCAGGATTCTACGAGCAGTACTTC
cdr3_aa: CASSLETGPGFYEQYF

j_call: TRBJ2-1
v_call: TRBV19
clone_size: .
d_call: .
cdr3_nt: TGTGCCAGTAGTGCGGGGTATGAGCAGTTCTTC
cdr3_aa: CASSAGYEQFF

j_call: TRBJ1-5
v_call: TRBV2
clone_size: once
d_call: .
cdr3_nt: TGTGCCAGCAGGGGCCGGGGCGAAGGCAATCAGCCCCAGCATTTT
cdr3_aa: CASRGRGEGNQPQHF

j_call: TRBJ2-5
v_call: TRBV11-2
clone_size: .
d_call: .
cdr3_nt: TGTGCCAGCGGCAGGGGCTCGGGGGAGACCCAGTACTTC
cdr3_aa: CASGRGSGETQYF

j_call: TRBJ2-6
v_call: TRBV19
clone_size: .
d_call: .
cdr3_nt: TGTGCCAGTAGTATCGGGGTTACCCCTGGGGCCAACGTCCTGACTTTC
cdr3_aa: CASSIGVTPGANVLTF

j_call: TRBJ2-7
v_call: TRBV7-9
clone_size: .
d_call: TRBD1
cdr3_nt: TGTGCCAGCAGCCCCGGGACAGGAGATTACGAGCAGTACTTC
cdr3_aa: CASSPGTGDYEQYF

j_call: TRBJ1-2
v_call: TRBV30
clone_size: .
d_call: .
cdr3_nt: TGTGCCTGGAGCAGGACAGACGGCTACACCTTC
cdr3_aa: CAWSRTDGYTF

j_call: TRBJ1-2
v_call: TRBV10-3
clone_size: .
d_call: .
cdr3_nt: TGTGCCATCAGTGAGGGGAATACTAACTATGGCTACACCTTC
cdr3_aa: CAISEGNTNYGYTF

j_call: TRBJ1-2
v_call: TRBV7-3
clone_size: .
d_call: TRBD1
cdr3_nt: TGTGCCAGCAGCGCCGGGACAGGCTATGGCTACACCTTC
cdr3_aa: CASSAGTGYGYTF

j_call: TRBJ2-1
v_call: TRBV4-2
clone_size: .
d_call: TRBD2
cdr3_nt: TGTGCCAGCGGGCTCCCGGGGGGGGGCCACAATGAGCAGTTCTTC
cdr3_aa: CASGLPGGGHNEQFF

j_call: TRBJ1-2
v_call: TRBV6-5
clone_size: .
d_call: .
cdr3_nt: TGTGCCAGCAGTCCCCCGGGCAGGGGTCATGGCTACACCTTC
cdr3_aa: CASSPPGRGHGYTF

j_call: TRBJ1-1
v_call: TRBV6-1
clone_size: .
d_call: .
cdr3_nt: TGTGCCAGCAGTGAACCTGGGGTCACTGAAGCTTTCTTT
cdr3_aa: CASSEPGVTEAFF

j_call: TRBJ2-7
v_call: TRBV5-4
clone_size: .
d_call: .
cdr3_nt: TGTGCCAGCAGCCCGGGGCTCTCCTACGAGCAGTACTTC
cdr3_aa: CASSPGLSYEQYF

j_call: TRBJ2-3
v_call: TRBV30
clone_size: once
d_call: .
cdr3_nt: TGTGCCTGGAGTGTACAACCCCACACAGATACGCAGTATTTT
cdr3_aa: CAWSVQPHTDTQYF

j_call: TRBJ1-2
v_call: TRBV19
clone_size: .
d_call: .
cdr3_nt: TGTGCCAGTAGTATCGGAGGGTCCGAAGCCTATGGCTACACCTTC
cdr3_aa: CASSIGGSEAYGYTF

j_call: TRBJ1-2
v_call: TRBV30
clone_size: .
d_call: .
cdr3_nt: TGTGCCTGGAGTGTAGGCAGGGGATATCCTGGCTACACCTTC
cdr3_aa: CAWSVGRGYPGYTF

j_call: TRBJ2-3
v_call: TRBV5-5
clone_size: .
d_call: .
cdr3_nt: TGTGCCAGCAGCTTGGGTGGACACTCCATCGATACGCAGTATTTT
cdr3_aa: CASSLGGHSIDTQYF

j_call: TRBJ1-1
v_call: TRBV18
clone_size: .
d_call: .
cdr3_nt: TGTGCCAGCTCACCTAGCGCAGACACTGAAGCTTTCTTT
cdr3_aa: CASSPSADTEAFF

j_call: TRBJ2-3
v_call: TRBV30
clone_size: once
d_call: .
cdr3_nt: TGTGCCTCCACCTCGCAGTTATACACAGATACGCAGTATTTT
cdr3_aa: CASTSQLYTDTQYF

j_call: TRBJ2-6
v_call: TRBV19
clone_size: .
d_call: TRBD2
cdr3_nt: TGTGCCAGTAGTATAATAGGACTAGCGGCCGGCTCTGGGGCCAACGTCCTGACTTTC
cdr3_aa: CASSIIGLAAGSGANVLTF

j_call: TRBJ1-2
v_call: TRBV10-3
clone_size: .
d_call: TRBD1
cdr3_nt: TGTGCCATCAGTGAAAGGGGGCAGAACTATGGCTACACCTTC
cdr3_aa: CAISERGQNYGYTF

j_call: TRBJ1-5
v_call: TRBV30
clone_size: .
d_call: TRBD1
cdr3_nt: TGTGCCTGGAGTGAACAGGGGGATCAGCCCCAGCATTTT
cdr3_aa: CAWSEQGDQPQHF

j_call: TRBJ2-3
v_call: TRBV27
clone_size: .
d_call: .
cdr3_nt: TGTGCCAGCAGTTTGGTGGGGCGAGGAGATACGCAGTATTTT
cdr3_aa: CASSLVGRGDTQYF

j_call: TRBJ1-2
v_call: TRBV19
clone_size: .
d_call: .
cdr3_nt: TGTGCCAGTACTGGGGACGGAATATATGGCTACACCTTC
cdr3_aa: CASTGDGIYGYTF

j_call: TRBJ1-1
v_call: TRBV14
clone_size: few
d_call: .
cdr3_nt: TGTGCCAGCAGCCAAGGGATGAGGGCTTTCTTT
cdr3_aa: CASSQGMRAFF

j_call: TRBJ1-2
v_call: TRBV10-3
clone_size: .
d_call: .
cdr3_nt: TGTGCCAGCTCATTGGGGGCGCGGGGCTACACCTTC
cdr3_aa: CASSLGARGYTF

j_call: TRBJ1-2
v_call: TRBV5-4
clone_size: .
d_call: TRBD1
cdr3_nt: TGTGCCAGCAGCTGGGGGACAGGGGTCTATGGCTACACCTTC
cdr3_aa: CASSWGTGVYGYTF

j_call: TRBJ2-7
v_call: TRBV6-6
clone_size: .
d_call: .
cdr3_nt: TGTGCCAGCAGTGAGGGACGGAACTACGAGCAGTACTTC
cdr3_aa: CASSEGRNYEQYF

j_call: TRBJ1-5
v_call: TRBV7-9
clone_size: once
d_call: .
cdr3_nt: TGTGCCAGCAGCTTATCGGACAAGGGATATAGCAATCAGCCCCAGCATTTT
cdr3_aa: CASSLSDKGYSNQPQHF